This T cell receptor beta chain was sequenced for a study of Graves' ophthalmopathy and Graves' hyperthyroidism. Exclusion applied to patients with other autoimmune diseases, uncontrolled infections, pregnancy or lactation. TCR beta CDR3 amplification used RNA transcripts. HTBI-primed first-round RT-PCR preceded second-round multiplex PCR. TCRdb ran MiXCR on the multiplex PCR reads and lists one entry per CDR3 protein. The sample gives about 500,000 distinct CDR3 sequences, less than 40% of which show up once; roughly 4.5% is in the top ten. This clonotype was seen many times. CDR1 is DFQATT and CDR2 is SNEGSKA in the germline V gene (reference sequence). Trimming cost V 1 base and J 0 bases; bases outside gene matches: 4. The CDR3 sequence is 16 residues long.

This sequence originates from an adult man with Graves' hyperthyroidism. Sequences were obtained from peripheral blood or thyroid tissue (not recorded which). This chain uses TRBV20-1 with TRBJ1-1, with 11 nucleotides matching TRBD1. CDR3 sequence reads: CSARVGTGGMNTEAFF. As DNA, the CDR3 is TGCAGTGCTAGAGTTGGGACAGGGGGTATGAACACTGAAGCTTTCTTT.